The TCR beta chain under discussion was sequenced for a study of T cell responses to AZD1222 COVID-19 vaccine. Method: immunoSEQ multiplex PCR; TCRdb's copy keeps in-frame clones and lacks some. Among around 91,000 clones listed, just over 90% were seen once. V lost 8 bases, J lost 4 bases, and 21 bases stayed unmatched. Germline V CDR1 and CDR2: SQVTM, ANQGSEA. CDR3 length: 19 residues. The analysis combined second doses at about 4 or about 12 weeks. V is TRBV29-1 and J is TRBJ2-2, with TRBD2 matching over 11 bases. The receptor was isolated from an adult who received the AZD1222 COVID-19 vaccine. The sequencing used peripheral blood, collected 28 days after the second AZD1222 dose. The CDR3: CSTWGQGLAGGYRTGELFF. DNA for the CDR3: TGCAGCACGTGGGGGCAGGGGCTAGCGGGAGGTTATCGCACCGGGGAGCTGTTTTTT.